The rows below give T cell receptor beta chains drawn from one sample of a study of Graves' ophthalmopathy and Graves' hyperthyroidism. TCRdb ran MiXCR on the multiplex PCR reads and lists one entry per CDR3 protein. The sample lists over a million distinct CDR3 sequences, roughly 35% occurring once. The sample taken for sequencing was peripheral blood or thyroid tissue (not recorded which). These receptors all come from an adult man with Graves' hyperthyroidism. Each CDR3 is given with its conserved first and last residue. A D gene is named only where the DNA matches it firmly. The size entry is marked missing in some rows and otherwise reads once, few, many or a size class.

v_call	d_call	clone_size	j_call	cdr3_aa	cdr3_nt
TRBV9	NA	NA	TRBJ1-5	CATSLLWDIISNQPQHF	TGTGCCACCAGTCTGTTATGGGACATCATTAGCAATCAGCCCCAGCATTTT
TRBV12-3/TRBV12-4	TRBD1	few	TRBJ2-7	CASSLGGQLTYEQYF	TGTGCCAGCAGTTTAGGGGGACAGCTAACCTACGAGCAGTACTTC
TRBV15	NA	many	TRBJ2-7	CATSRESGSEQYF	TGTGCCACCAGCAGAGAGAGTGGCAGCGAGCAGTACTTC
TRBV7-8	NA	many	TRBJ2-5	CASRSITASRQETQYF	TGTGCCAGCAGGAGCATAACGGCCAGCAGACAAGAGACCCAGTACTTC
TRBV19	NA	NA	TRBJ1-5	CASSIQTSSYSNQPQHF	TGTGCCAGTAGTATCCAGACATCTTCGTATAGCAATCAGCCCCAGCATTTT
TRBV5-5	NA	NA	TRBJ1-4	CASSPFRGAYEKLFF	TGTGCCAGCAGCCCCTTTAGGGGGGCATATGAAAAACTGTTTTTT
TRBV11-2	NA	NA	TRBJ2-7	CASSSPASPSYEQYF	TGTGCCAGCAGCTCACCGGCCTCGCCGTCCTACGAGCAGTACTTC
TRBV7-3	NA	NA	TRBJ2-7	CASSFRDTLLHFEQYF	TGTGCCAGCAGCTTTCGGGACACACTACTCCATTTTGAGCAGTACTTC
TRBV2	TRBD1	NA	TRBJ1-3	CASGRTGMLDTIYF	TGTGCCAGCGGGCGGACAGGGATGTTGGACACCATATATTTT
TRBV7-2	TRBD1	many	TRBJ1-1	CASIQGQGPYTEAFF	TGTGCCAGCATCCAAGGACAGGGCCCGTACACTGAAGCTTTCTTT
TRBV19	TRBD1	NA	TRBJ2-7	CASAAGTGAYEQYF	TGTGCCAGTGCCGCCGGGACAGGCGCCTACGAGCAGTACTTC
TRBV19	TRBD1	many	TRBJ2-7	CASSTTGRAYEQYF	TGTGCCAGTAGTACGACAGGGAGAGCCTACGAGCAGTACTTC
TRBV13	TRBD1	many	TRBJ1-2	CASSSRKGTANNYGYTF	TGTGCCAGCAGCTCCCGGAAGGGGACAGCTAATAACTATGGCTACACCTTC
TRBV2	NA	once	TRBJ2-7	CATNSPGWGYEQYF	TGTGCCACCAACTCCCCTGGGTGGGGTTACGAGCAGTACTTC
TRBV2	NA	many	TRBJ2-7	CASSGLGKVSNEQYF	TGTGCCAGCAGTGGTCTGGGCAAGGTGTCCAACGAGCAGTACTTC
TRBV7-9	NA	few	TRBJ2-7	CASSLDSGNSYEQYF	TGTGCCAGCAGCTTAGATTCCGGGAACTCCTACGAGCAGTACTTC
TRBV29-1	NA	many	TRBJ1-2	CSVEDLLRTNYGYTF	TGCAGCGTTGAAGATCTTCTTCGGACTAACTATGGCTACACCTTC
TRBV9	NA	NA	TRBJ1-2	CASSASAGKTVYGYTF	TGTGCCAGCAGCGCTAGTGCCGGGAAGACGGTCTATGGCTACACCTTC
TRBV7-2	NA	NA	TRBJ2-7	CASSLLHREQYF	TGTGCCAGCAGCTTACTTCACCGGGAGCAGTACTTC
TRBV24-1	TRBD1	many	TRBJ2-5	CATSDPDRDQETQYF	TGTGCCACCAGTGATCCCGACAGGGACCAAGAGACCCAGTACTTC
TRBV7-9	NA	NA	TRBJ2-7	CASSSASTGWKYF	TGTGCCAGCAGCTCAGCTAGCACAGGGTGGAAGTACTTC
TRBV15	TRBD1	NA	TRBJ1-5	CATSRFGQAKDQPQHF	TGTGCCACCAGCCGCTTCGGACAGGCAAAGGATCAGCCCCAGCATTTT
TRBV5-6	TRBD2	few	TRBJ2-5	CASSPPRLAAYQETQYF	TGTGCCAGCAGCCCCCCCCGACTAGCGGCTTACCAAGAGACCCAGTACTTC
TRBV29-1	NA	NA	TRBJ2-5	CSERVRETQYF	TGCAGCGAGAGGGTGAGGGAGACCCAGTACTTC
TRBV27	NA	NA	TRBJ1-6	CASSFPSSNSPLHF	TGTGCCAGCAGTTTTCCCAGTTCTAATTCACCCCTCCACTTT
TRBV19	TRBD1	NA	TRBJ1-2	CASMTTGGYGYTF	TGTGCCAGTATGACGACAGGGGGTTATGGCTACACCTTC
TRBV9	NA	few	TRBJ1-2	CASSPYGDTANYGYTF	TGTGCCAGCAGCCCGTATGGGGACACTGCTAACTATGGCTACACCTTC
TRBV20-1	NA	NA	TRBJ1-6	CSARPGESPLHF	TGCAGTGCTAGACCAGGGGAGTCACCCCTCCACTTT
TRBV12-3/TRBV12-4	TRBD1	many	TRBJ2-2	CASRDRGDTGELFF	TGTGCCAGCAGGGACAGGGGGGACACCGGGGAGCTGTTTTTT
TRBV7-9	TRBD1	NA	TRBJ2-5	CASSFGQARRETQYF	TGTGCCAGCAGCTTTGGACAGGCCCGCCGAGAGACCCAGTACTTC
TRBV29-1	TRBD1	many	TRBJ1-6	CSAMTGVNSPLHF	TGCAGCGCAATGACAGGGGTAAATTCACCCCTCCACTTT
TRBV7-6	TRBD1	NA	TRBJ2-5	CASSRSGGKGLETQYF	TGTGCCAGCAGCCGATCAGGGGGCAAAGGGCTGGAGACCCAGTACTTC
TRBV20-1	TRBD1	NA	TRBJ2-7	CSAKPYLTGDLLYEQYF	TGCAGTGCTAAGCCCTATCTGACAGGGGATTTATTATACGAGCAGTACTTC
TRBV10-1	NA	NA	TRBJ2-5	CASSSRDRKSQETQYF	TGTGCCAGCTCATCAAGAGACAGGAAAAGCCAAGAGACCCAGTACTTC
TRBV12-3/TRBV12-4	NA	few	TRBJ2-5	CASSPDSRWETQYF	TGTGCCAGCAGTCCGGACAGTAGGTGGGAGACCCAGTACTTC
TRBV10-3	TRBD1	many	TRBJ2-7	CAIRLGQAGEQYF	TGTGCCATCAGACTCGGACAGGCCGGTGAGCAGTACTTC
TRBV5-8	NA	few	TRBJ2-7	CASSDGGRSADEQYF	TGTGCCAGCAGCGACGGGGGTCGCTCTGCGGACGAGCAGTACTTC
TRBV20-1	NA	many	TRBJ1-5	CSARGTTDSNQPQHF	TGCAGTGCTAGAGGAACAACGGATAGCAATCAGCCCCAGCATTTT
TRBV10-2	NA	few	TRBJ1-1	CASSDYANTEAFF	TGCGCCAGCAGTGACTACGCGAACACTGAAGCTTTCTTT
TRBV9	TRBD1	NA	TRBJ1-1	CASSAGGTQWDTEAFF	TGTGCCAGCAGCGCAGGGGGGACCCAATGGGACACTGAAGCTTTCTTT
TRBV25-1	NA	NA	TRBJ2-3	CASSEFGTTQYF	TGTGCCAGCAGTGAATTCGGTACGACGCAGTATTTT
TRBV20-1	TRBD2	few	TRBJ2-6	CSARGPSGSSGANVLTF	TGCAGTGCTAGAGGCCCTAGCGGGAGTTCGGGGGCCAACGTCCTGACTTTC
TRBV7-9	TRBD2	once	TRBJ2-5	CASTANSGVAGQETQYF	TGTGCCAGCACCGCCAATAGCGGGGTAGCGGGACAAGAGACCCAGTACTTC
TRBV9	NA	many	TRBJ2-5	CASSVGSSGSETQYF	TGTGCCAGCAGCGTAGGCTCGAGTGGTTCCGAGACCCAGTACTTC
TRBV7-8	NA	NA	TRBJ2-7	CASSPPSVSYEQYF	TGTGCCAGCTCACCACCCTCAGTCTCCTACGAGCAGTACTTC
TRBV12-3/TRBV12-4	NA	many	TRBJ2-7	CASKADDYEQYF	TGTGCCAGCAAAGCCGACGACTACGAGCAGTACTTC
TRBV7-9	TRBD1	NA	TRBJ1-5	CASSWRTGVVSNQPQHF	TGTGCCAGCAGCTGGAGGACAGGGGTGGTCAGCAATCAGCCCCAGCATTTT
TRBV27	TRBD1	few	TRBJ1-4	CASSSGTAPGKLFF	TGTGCCAGCAGTTCAGGGACAGCCCCCGGAAAACTGTTTTTT
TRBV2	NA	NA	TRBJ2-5	CASSPQLAPEPETQYF	TGTGCCAGCAGCCCCCAACTAGCCCCAGAGCCGGAGACCCAGTACTTC
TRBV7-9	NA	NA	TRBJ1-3	CASSLARGGNTIYF	TGTGCCAGCAGCTTAGCGCGGGGTGGAAACACCATATATTTT
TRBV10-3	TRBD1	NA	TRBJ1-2	CATSPGQGGYTF	TGTGCCACCAGCCCGGGACAGGGTGGCTACACCTTC
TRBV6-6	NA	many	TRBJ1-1	CASSSQGITEAFF	TGTGCCAGCAGTTCGCAGGGTATCACTGAAGCTTTCTTT
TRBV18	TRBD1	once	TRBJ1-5	CASSPSGGSQPQHF	TGTGCCAGCTCACCATCAGGGGGAAGCCAGCCCCAGCATTTT
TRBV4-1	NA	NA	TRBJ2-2	CASSLPGPNTGELFF	TGCGCCAGCAGCCTCCCGGGTCCGAACACCGGGGAGCTGTTTTTT
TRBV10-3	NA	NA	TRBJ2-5	CAIGNRVQETQYF	TGTGCCATCGGGAACAGGGTTCAAGAGACCCAGTACTTC
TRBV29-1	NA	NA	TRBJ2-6	CSVKRQGGGANVLTF	TGCAGCGTTAAGCGACAGGGAGGTGGGGCCAACGTCCTGACTTTC
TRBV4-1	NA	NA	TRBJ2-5	CASRAYQKGETQYF	TGCGCCAGCCGGGCCTACCAAAAGGGAGAGACCCAGTACTTC
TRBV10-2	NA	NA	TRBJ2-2	CASSERGQGYTGELFF	TGCGCCAGCAGTGAGCGGGGGCAGGGTTACACCGGGGAGCTGTTTTTT
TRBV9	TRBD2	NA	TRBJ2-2	CASSVRSGGVIGELFF	TGTGCCAGCAGCGTGAGAAGCGGGGGGGTAATCGGGGAGCTGTTTTTT
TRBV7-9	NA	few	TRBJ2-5	CASVGGLRETQYF	TGTGCCAGCGTCGGTGGTTTACGGGAGACCCAGTACTTC